A selection of T cell receptor beta chains follows, all from one sample in a study of control samples from healthy donors and cancer patients. Clones were read by immunoSEQ multiplex PCR, and TCRdb kept only the in-frame ones, dropping some. Of about 170,000 clones in the sample, roughly 89% were seen once. Sequencing input: blood. These receptors came from a woman in her 30s in good health. The CDR3 runs from the conserved cysteine through the conserved F or W.

v_gene | CDR3aa
TRBV3-1/TRBV3-2 | CASSQVSGGYNEQFF
TRBV28 | CASSTGTASGNTIYF
TRBV29-1 | CSVEGLTSYGYTF
TRBV5-4 | CASSGPTSGRSGAKNIQYF
TRBV6-5 | CASSYGGHTNTEAFF
TRBV3-1/TRBV3-2 | CASSQGILAGGPRREQYF
TRBV18 | CASSLGQANTEAFF
TRBV5-6 | CASSPSGRGAGELFF
TRBV7-8 | CASSLAQGDRTNEKLFF
TRBV5-1 | CASSFGPLAESGYEQYF
TRBV9 | CASSPRLAGSFNTQYF
TRBV4-1 | CASSQDWEEKLFF
TRBV12-3/TRBV12-4 | CASTHPNTGELFF
TRBV7-9 | CASSGYQETQYF
TRBV6-1 | CASSEGEYTEAFF
TRBV3-1/TRBV3-2 | CASSQVAGAPREQFF
TRBV19 | CASNAELMNTEAFF
TRBV18 | CASSPFRVGEQYF
TRBV9 | CASSSGGQAGSYEQYF
TRBV21-1 | CASSKYEKLFF
TRBV4-1 | CASSQGYVGYNEQFF
TRBV27 | CASSPGTGGTRNSPLHF
TRBV7-9 | CASSPQGNQPQHF
TRBV6-6 | CASSSDRAGEQYF
TRBV2 | CASSEEFYNEQFF
TRBV6-1 | CASSEEGHINQPQHF
TRBV19 | CASSIGQVNNSPLHF
TRBV6-5 | CASSMDRARTEAFF
TRBV7-9 | CASSSTTDRAPNYGYTF
TRBV7-9 | CASSLGGLEKLFF
TRBV10-2 | CASRAGGDTDTQYF
TRBV12-3/TRBV12-4 | CASSWGEGETQYF
TRBV5-1 | CASSRTSGPSSYNEQFF
TRBV6-1 | CASSEWYGNYGYTF
TRBV10-1 | CASSDLGAGNTIYF
TRBV7-6 | CASSLGGAGGETQYF
TRBV11-3 | CASSLRSQETQYF
TRBV19 | CASSPGTGSHGYTF
TRBV6-6 | CASSYSGRNSYEQYF
TRBV28 | CASSTPGQGLNTEAFF
TRBV19 | CASSIVAGTDGYTF
TRBV7-6 | CASSFGGGTGELFF
TRBV6-2/TRBV6-3 | CASSYSQGNQPQHF
TRBV6-4 | CASSDSSPNTGMNTEAFF
TRBV12-3/TRBV12-4 | CASIDSGANVLTF
TRBV7-9 | CASSLYGTGDGYTF
TRBV28 | CASSLGSEEAFF
TRBV27 | CASSFWESGANVLTF
TRBV3-1/TRBV3-2 | CASSQDAGPWEKLFF
TRBV5-1 | CASSLQGEGEAFF
TRBV7-2 | CASSLGRLETQYF
TRBV7-2 | CASSFRGGDTQYF
TRBV2 | CASSEARTRYNEQFF
TRBV7-9 | CASSQTGGQETQYF
TRBV18 | CASSQAKNTEAFF
TRBV6-4 | CASSEAGGLDEQFF
TRBV6-1 | CASSERGGNSPLHF
TRBV28 | CASSLFPYEQYF
TRBV7-2 | CASSLVGLAGGGEQFF